This entry lists 14 T cell receptor beta chains sequenced from one sample in a study of T cells in Graves' hyperthyroidism and ophthalmopathy (dated by TCRdb to the late 2010s). Library prep was done by multiplex PCR. TCRdb lists the instrument as Illumina HiSeq 2000. The TCR beta CDR3 regions were amplified from RNA transcripts. The first round of RT-PCR for the TCR CDR3 was performed with the HTBI primer set and the Qiagen OneStep RT-PCR kit. TCRdb trimmed the raw reads at Q25, called clones with MiXCR and kept productive beta chains. A single entry per CDR3 protein holds the most common genes and DNA from its merged rows. The sample profile shows almost 600,000 distinct CDR3 sequences; just over 45% of them were found once. 7.5% to 8.5% of the sample comes from the top ten. Sequenced material: peripheral blood or thyroid tissue (not recorded which). These receptors all stem from a woman aged 18-29 years with Graves' hyperthyroidism.

This clonotype showed up many times. This rearrangement joins TRBV19 to TRBJ1-2, with D perhaps matching TRBD1 (6 bases). The V end lost 3 bases, the J end lost 0 bases, and 14 bases lay between the germline ends. The CDR3 runs 16 residues. Germline loops: CDR1 LNHDA, CDR2 SQIVND (reference sequence). CDR3 region: CASSIPGAPTNYGYTF. The CDR3, as DNA: TGTGCCAGTAGTATCCCAGGGGCCCCCACTAACTATGGCTACACCTTC.

The V and J genes are TRBV27 and TRBJ1-1; D unresolved. CDR3 length: 14 amino acids. The ends were cut back, 6 bases at V and 1 base at J, with 12 bases in the middle. CDR1 and CDR2 from the germline V gene are MNHEY and SMNVEV (reference sequence). CDR3 in DNA: TGTGCCAGCAGCGTGGTGGGTGAGAACACTGAAGCTTTCTTT. It yields the protein CASSVVGENTEAFF.

Concerning this clonotype: At one of its ends the junction is not consistent with the germline gene, which may arise from a read error. The chain links TRBV6-1 to TRBJ1-4; D is unclear. In germline, CDR1 is MNHNS, CDR2 SASEGT. The length of the CDR3 is 11 residues. This chain's CDR3 is CASRGPGKLSF. Here the CDR3 DNA reads TGTGCCAGCAGGGGCCCGGGAAAACTGTCTTTT.

This clonotype was counted between two and nine times. The chain combines TRBV18 with TRBJ2-7; D unresolved. The CDR3 loop spans 11 amino acids. CDR1 KGHSH and CDR2 LQKENI come from the germline V gene. V shed 2 bases and J shed 5 bases, with 4 bases lying between them. Here the CDR3 reads CASSPADEQYF. The CDR3 DNA reads as TGTGCCAGCTCACCAGCGGACGAGCAGTACTTC.

With respect to this clonotype: This is likely a read error, given that the CDR3 carries no conserved phenylalanine or tryptophan at its end. The DNA is left out, because the CDR3 cannot be placed on it with certainty; the CDR3 is given as TCRdb lists it. The V gene is TRBV5-1, the J gene TRBJ2-2. Inclusive of both ends, the CDR3 amounts to 16 amino acids. Per the germline V gene, CDR1 is SGHRS and CDR2 is YFSETQ. CDR3 sequence reads: CASSWWGLANTGERMS.

The table lists this clonotype with many counts. The rearrangement joins TRBV12-3 or TRBV12-4 to TRBJ1-4, with D hard to call. The CDR3 totals 16 residues. With 6 bases removed from V and 1 base from J, the gap between germline ends came to 15 bases. The CDR3 region has the DNA TGTGCCAGCAGGCCCGCAGACACTTTAACTAATGAAAAACTGTTTTTT. It yields the protein CASRPADTLTNEKLFF.

This clonotype was recorded at least ten times. The gene calls are TRBV2 and TRBJ2-7; 9 bases map to TRBD2. CDR3 length: 12 amino acids. Losses at the gene ends were 10 bases for V and 4 bases for J; bases not matched to a gene: 5. Germline V CDR1 and CDR2: SNHLY, FYNNEI. The CDR3 here is CATGGREYEQYF. Here the CDR3 DNA reads TGTGCCACTGGCGGGAGGGAGTACGAGCAGTACTTC.

J is TRBJ1-5 and V is TRBV2, with D unresolved. This CDR3 comprises 15 residues. V was trimmed by 1 base and J by 0 bases, leaving 7 bases between them. Germline V gene data show CDR1 as SNHLY and CDR2 as FYNNEI. CDR3 amino acids: CASSEVSHSNQPQHF. The CDR3 region has the DNA TGTGCCAGCAGTGAAGTTAGTCATAGCAATCAGCCCCAGCATTTT.

This clonotype was recorded at least ten times. This chain joins TRBV7-9 and TRBJ1-4, with D perhaps TRBD1 (5 bases). The V and J ends lost 4 bases and 0 bases respectively, with 9 bases between them. This CDR3 is 15 amino acids long. The V gene's germline CDR1 is SEHNR and CDR2 FQNEAQ (reference sequence). This CDR3 reads CASSSTAATNEKLFF. The CDR3 DNA reads as TGTGCCAGCAGCTCGACAGCTGCAACTAATGAAAAACTGTTTTTT. Using reference TRBV7-9 and TRBJ1-4 for the parts outside the CDR3, the full variable domain is DTGVSQNPRHKITKRGQNVTFRCDPISEHNRLYWYRQTLGQGPEFLTYFQNEAQLEKSRLLSDRFSAERPKGSFSTLEIQRTEQGDSAMYLCASSSTAATNEKLFFGSGTQLSVL.

The V gene is TRBV5-1, the J gene TRBJ2-6; D possibly uses TRBD1 or TRBD2 (5 bases each). V lost 4 bases and J 4 bases, leaving 18 bases between the germline ends. This CDR3 spans 17 amino acids. The germline gives CDR1 SGHRS, CDR2 YFSETQ. The CDR3 spells CASSQLLGVKGANVLTF. CDR3 DNA: TGCGCCAGCAGCCAACTGTTGGGGGTGAAAGGGGCCAACGTCCTGACTTTC.

This clonotype was observed many times. CDR3 amino acids: CASSSGGFGVETQYF. DNA of the CDR3: TGTGCCAGCAGTTCAGGGGGGTTCGGCGTCGAGACCCAGTACTTC. The chain uses TRBV12-3 or TRBV12-4 and TRBJ2-5; D might be TRBD1 (7 bases). The V end was cut by 4 bases, the J end by 5 bases, with 17 bases between. The CDR3 consists of 15 residues.

The chain is built from TRBV15 and TRBJ2-3, with 9 bases matching TRBD1. From germline, CDR1 is LNHNV and CDR2 YYDKDF (reference sequence). CDR3 length: 19 residues. The junction had 13 bases not matched to a gene; V was cut back by 0 bases and J by 3 bases. For the CDR3, the DNA is TGTGCCACCAGCAGAGATGGATCACAGGGGGCCTCCTCAACAGATACGCAGTATTTT. Protein: CATSRDGSQGASSTDTQYF. The full variable domain, its missing parts supplied by reference TRBV15 and TRBJ2-3, is DAMVIQNPRYQVTQFGKPVTLSCSQTLNHNVMYWYQQKSSQAPKLLFHYYDKDFNNEADTPDNFQSRRPNTSFCFLDIRSPGLGDTAMYLCATSRDGSQGASSTDTQYFGPGTRLTVL.

This clonotype was detected only a few times. The chain couples TRBV20-1 to TRBJ2-7; 7 bases match TRBD1. The tail of the sequence fits TRBJ2-1 better, so the J call may be wrong. Per germline, CDR1 DFQATT and CDR2 SNEGSKA (reference sequence). There are 12 residues in the CDR3. CDR3: CSAPTGYHEQFF. CDR3 DNA sequence: TGCAGTGCGCCGACAGGGTATCATGAGCAGTTCTTC.

There are many counts of this clonotype. This chain uses TRBV5-4 with TRBJ2-7, with 8 bases lining up with TRBD2. The length of the CDR3 is 15 residues. The J segment lost 2 bases and the V segment lost 0 bases, leaving 4 bases of the junction unmatched. Germline lookup yields CDR1 SGHNT and CDR2 YYREEE (reference sequence). The CDR3 nucleotides read TGTGCCAGCAGCTTGGCCGGGAGGGCCGCCTACGAGCAGTACTTC. Residues: CASSLAGRAAYEQYF.